The clone carrying this T cell receptor (beta chain) was picked up many times. Separate cDNA molecules each had unique molecular identifiers attached to them. TCRdb ran MiXCR on the 5' RACE reads and lists one entry per CDR3 protein. The sample yields fewer than 120,000 distinct CDR3 sequences, roughly an eighth seen once. The data belong to a study of early T cells in non-severe SARS-CoV-2 infection. V was clipped by 6 bases and J by 5 bases, with 11 bases between them. Germline V gene lookup returns CDR1 SEHNR and CDR2 FQNEAQ (reference sequence). The CDR3 consists of 13 residues. This chain joins TRBV7-9 and TRBJ2-1; D assignment may be TRBD1 or TRBD2 (6 bases each). Sequenced material: whole blood, taken at baseline. This receptor was identified in an adult who was a healthcare worker with PCR-confirmed SARS-CoV-2 infection or an uninfected control (not recorded which). CDR3 nucleotides: TGTGCCAGCAGGCCCGGGGGCAACAATGAGCAGTTCTTC. It is translated as CASRPGGNNEQFF.